Following are 20 T cell receptor beta chains from one sample sequenced in a study of blood T cells in healthy people across ages. Primers used in a second PCR of about 6 to 11 cycles were a sample-barcoded 5' primer and a J-beta primer mix. TCRdb redid the calling of the 5' RACE reads with MiXCR, one entry per CDR3 protein. The sample carries approximately 1.5 million distinct CDR3 sequences, roughly a third recorded once. Specimen: blood. These receptor sequences come from a woman under 40 in good health.

The J gene is TRBJ2-5, the V gene TRBV5-1; 7 nucleotides line up with TRBD2. The end of the DNA fits TRBJ2-1 better, so the J call may be wrong. CDR1 and CDR2 (germline): SGHRS, YFSETQ. The CDR3 consists of 14 residues. The CDR3 here is CASSRGLVGETQFF. The CDR3 coding sequence is TGCGCCAGCAGCCGAGGACTAGTCGGAGAGACCCAGTTCTTC.

A word on this clonotype: One junction end does not reproduce the germline sequence, and a read error may be involved. In DNA form, the CDR3 reads TGCGCCAACAGCCAAGATTGGGCAGGGGCTGCCTACGAGCAGTACTTC. Translation: CANSQDWAGAAYEQYF. This chain uses TRBV4-1 with TRBJ2-7; possibly TRBD1 for D (6 bases). The CDR3 has 16 residues. Germline CDR1 is MGHRA and CDR2 is YSYEKL.

The chain links TRBV20-1 to TRBJ2-1; D gene ambiguous. With the DNA end fitting TRBJ2-7 better, the J assignment may be wrong. CDR1 is DFQATT, CDR2 SNEGSKA, per germline (reference sequence). The length of the CDR3 is 14 residues. CDR3 coding DNA: TGCAGTGCCAGCAAATCCAAGGGTAATTACGAGCAGTACTTC. Translated: CSASKSKGNYEQYF.

This chain connects TRBV9 to TRBJ2-1; TRBD2 agrees at 7 bases. V lost 2 bases, J lost 6 bases, and 11 bases stayed unmatched. CDR3 length: 16 amino acids. The germline V gene has CDR1 SGDLS and CDR2 YYNGEE. The CDR3 DNA reads as TGTGCCAGCAGCGTGGGAGGGGACGGGGCGTTCAATGAGCAGTTCTTC. Translating gives CASSVGGDGAFNEQFF.

V is TRBV7-9 and J is TRBJ2-7; D possibly matches TRBD1 or TRBD2 (5 bases each). Germline CDR1 reads SEHNR; CDR2 reads FQNEAQ (reference sequence). V was trimmed by 7 bases and J by 6 bases, leaving 10 bases between them. The CDR3 is 11 residues long. The CDR3 is CASTGGGEQYF. In DNA, the CDR3 is TGTGCCAGCACCGGTGGGGGCGAGCAGTACTTC.

The chain combines TRBV20-1 with TRBJ1-1; D may be TRBD1 (5 bases). Between the trimmed V and J ends, which lost 0 bases and 1 base, there was a span of 15 bases. The CDR3 loop spans 16 amino acids. The V gene's germline CDR1 is DFQATT and CDR2 SNEGSKA (reference sequence). CDR3: CSARDPFDGGNTEAFF. CDR3 nucleotide sequence: TGCAGTGCTAGAGATCCGTTCGACGGGGGGAACACTGAAGCTTTCTTT.

This clonotype was seen ten or more times. The V and J genes are TRBV12-3 or TRBV12-4 and TRBJ2-5; possible D gene TRBD1, 6 bases. V lost 5 bases to trimming and J lost 4 bases, with 11 bases between them. This CDR3 comprises 13 residues. CDR3 sequence: CASSIQGRETQYF. The CDR3 bases are TGTGCCAGCAGTATACAGGGAAGAGAGACCCAGTACTTC.

This clonotype has a handful of counts. The chain links TRBV27 to TRBJ1-5; D gene uncertain. The ends were cut back, 4 bases at V and 3 bases at J, with 10 bases in the middle. In germline, CDR1 is MNHEY, CDR2 SMNVEV (reference sequence). The CDR3 runs to 14 residues. Here the CDR3 reads CASSSSGPNQPQHF. CDR3 coding DNA: TGTGCCAGCAGTTCCTCCGGGCCCAATCAGCCCCAGCATTTT.

The J gene is TRBJ1-2, the V gene TRBV7-9; possibly TRBD1 for D (5 bases). V lost 1 base and J 4 bases, leaving 13 bases between the germline ends. This CDR3 contains 15 residues. The germline V gene encodes CDR1 SEHNR and CDR2 FQNEAQ (reference sequence). CDR3: CASSLGQREAYGYTF. The CDR3, as DNA: TGTGCCAGCAGCTTAGGACAGAGGGAGGCCTATGGCTACACCTTC. Full variable domain (missing parts from reference TRBV7-9 and TRBJ1-2): DTGVSQNPRHKITKRGQNVTFRCDPISEHNRLYWYRQTLGQGPEFLTYFQNEAQLEKSRLLSDRFSAERPKGSFSTLEIQRTEQGDSAMYLCASSLGQREAYGYTFGSGTRLTVV.

This chain connects TRBV24-1 to TRBJ2-1; unclear D gene. The CDR3 consists of 12 residues. The V gene's germline CDR1 is KGHDR and CDR2 SFDVKD. Trimming shortened V by 6 bases and J by 7 bases, and 9 bases separated the two germline ends. The CDR3 here is CATSPGANEQFF. In DNA, the CDR3 is TGTGCCACCAGTCCGGGTGCAAATGAGCAGTTCTTC.

This chain connects TRBV9 to TRBJ2-5, with D possibly TRBD2 on 6 matching bases. The length of the CDR3 is 15 residues. Germline CDR1 and CDR2: SGDLS and YYNGEE. Deletions cut 3 bases from V and 5 bases from J, with 17 bases between. The CDR3 spells CASSGARAAGETQYF. The CDR3, as DNA: TGTGCCAGCAGCGGCGCCCGAGCGGCGGGGGAGACCCAGTACTTC.

This chain joins TRBV7-9 and TRBJ2-3, with unresolved D. Germline CDR1 SEHNR, CDR2 FQNEAQ (reference sequence). The CDR3 is made up of 14 amino acids. Trimming stripped 5 bases from V and 4 bases from J, with 13 bases between. This CDR3 reads CASSLGNRADTQYF. The CDR3 nucleotides are TGTGCCAGCAGCCTTGGGAACCGCGCAGATACGCAGTATTTT.

This clonotype has more than one count but fewer than ten. The V gene is TRBV20-1, the J gene TRBJ1-6; D may be TRBD1 (6 bases). The CDR3 loop spans 14 amino acids. CDR1 and CDR2 (germline): DFQATT, SNEGSKA (reference sequence). Deletions cut 8 bases from V and 7 bases from J, with 18 bases between. This CDR3 is CSTSPGVRNSPLHF. CDR3 bases: TGCAGTACCTCACCAGGGGTTAGGAATTCACCCCTCCACTTT.

This clonotype was recorded only once. The chain employs TRBV7-6 and TRBJ1-1, with D perhaps matching TRBD1 (5 bases). The CDR3 has 15 amino acids. Trimming removed 1 base at V and 4 bases at J, with 13 bases between. Germline V gene lookup returns CDR1 SGHVS and CDR2 FNYEAQ. The CDR3 nucleotides are TGTGCCAGCAGCTTAGGGGCAGGGCCGATCACTGAAGCTTTCTTT. It yields the protein CASSLGAGPITEAFF.

This chain joins TRBV7-4 and TRBJ2-1, with D uncertain. Per the germline V gene, CDR1 is SGHVT and CDR2 is SQSDAQ. The V end was cut by 3 bases, the J end by 4 bases, with 22 bases between. This CDR3 is 18 amino acids long. CDR3 region: CASSFVDVLQNVYNEQFF. The CDR3 DNA reads as TGTGCCAGCAGCTTTGTTGACGTTCTCCAAAACGTTTACAATGAGCAGTTCTTC.

This clonotype was recorded at least ten times. The V and J genes are TRBV29-1 and TRBJ2-5, with a possible D match to TRBD2 (6 bases). Germline-derived CDR1 and CDR2 are SQVTM and ANQGSEA. CDR3 length: 12 residues. Trimming cost V 2 bases and J 4 bases, with 8 bases left between them. The CDR3 here is CSVEQGGETQYF. The CDR3 coding sequence is TGCAGCGTTGAACAGGGAGGAGAGACCCAGTACTTC. The full variable domain, its missing parts supplied by reference TRBV29-1 and TRBJ2-5, is SAVISQKPSRDICQRGTSLTIQCQVDSQVTMMFWYRQQPGQSLTLIATANQGSEATYESGFVIDKFPISRPNLTFSTLTVSNMSPEDSSIYLCSVEQGGETQYFGPGTRLLVL.

This clonotype was picked up many times. V is TRBV4-1 and J is TRBJ2-5; 9 bases match TRBD2. V shed 1 base, J shed 5 bases, and the junction held 11 bases outside the gene matches. This CDR3 contains 17 residues. CDR1 is MGHRA and CDR2 is YSYEKL in the germline V gene. The DNA for the CDR3 is TGCGCCAGCAGCCAAGTCGGCGGCGGGAGGGCCAGGGAGACCCAGTACTTC. As protein: CASSQVGGGRARETQYF.

There are a few counts of this clonotype. This chain uses TRBV10-3 with TRBJ2-7; the match to TRBD1 covers 9 bases. Germline-derived CDR1 and CDR2 are ENHRY and SYGVKD. The CDR3 totals 12 residues. V lost 8 bases and J lost 6; bases outside the gene matches: 5. The CDR3 region has the DNA TGTGCCATCGGGACAGGGCCTTTCGAGCAGTACTTC. This encodes CAIGTGPFEQYF.

This clonotype was counted at least ten times. The chain's CDR3 is CSVEAAGLQETQYF. CDR3 sequence (DNA): TGCAGCGTTGAGGCTGCAGGGCTGCAAGAGACCCAGTACTTC. The rearrangement links TRBV29-1 to TRBJ2-5; the D gene is possibly TRBD1 (5 bases). Per germline, CDR1 SQVTM and CDR2 ANQGSEA. Trimming removed 3 bases from V and 2 bases from J, with 13 bases in between. The CDR3 sequence is 14 residues long.

This rearrangement joins TRBV12-3 or TRBV12-4 to TRBJ1-2; D perhaps matches TRBD1 (5 bases). Trimming removed 7 bases at V and 4 bases at J, with 13 bases between. CDR3 length: 13 amino acids. CDR3 bases: TGTGCCAGCACACTACAGGAAAGCTATGGCTACACCTTC. Amino acid sequence: CASTLQESYGYTF.